These 26 T cell receptor beta chains were sequenced from one sample in a study of T cell clones after liver transplantation. Clones were sequenced by immunoSEQ multiplex PCR, and TCRdb holds only the in-frame ones, with some missing. The sample records about 76,000 clones, around 78% being singletons. This sample comprised CD4+ T cells from blood, obtained at the 22-month timepoint. The receptors come from a human patient who received a liver transplant. The graft donor may be the source of some T cells.

This clone appeared once. The rearrangement uses TRBV7-3 and TRBJ1-2; 10 nucleotides match TRBD1. The CDR3 covers 14 residues. The V gene end was trimmed by 1 base and the J gene end by 11 bases; junction bases not matched to a gene: 7. Germline loops: CDR1 SGHTA, CDR2 FQGTGA. CDR3 coding DNA: TGTGCCAGCAGCTTAAGCCCCCGGACAGGGGGGTACACCTTC. As protein: CASSLSPRTGGYTF.

The rearrangement uses TRBV18 and TRBJ2-1; the match to TRBD1 covers 11 bases. Germline CDR1 and CDR2: KGHSH and LQKENI. The CDR3 sequence is 13 residues long. Losses at the gene ends were 6 bases for V and 13 bases for J; bases not matched to a gene: 8. The CDR3 region has the DNA TGTGCCAGCTCCCCGGGACAGGGGGACTCACAGTTCTTC. Encoded protein: CASSPGQGDSQFF.

The chain uses TRBV11-3 and TRBJ2-1; possible D gene TRBD2, 6 bases. Germline assignment: CDR1 SGHNT and CDR2 YENEEA. V was clipped by 5 bases and J by 8 bases, with 19 bases between them. The CDR3 is 15 amino acids. The CDR3 sequence: CASSPGRQSGDEQFF. The CDR3 nucleotides read TGTGCCAGCAGCCCCGGGAGACAGTCTGGGGATGAGCAGTTCTTC.

The J gene is TRBJ1-2, the V gene TRBV5-1; D not resolved. V lost 7 bases to trimming and J lost 0 bases, with 13 bases between them. The CDR3 has 14 residues. CDR1 is SGHRS, CDR2 YFSETQ, per germline. The CDR3 coding sequence is TGCGCCAGCGCCAACCAGGTTTCTAACTATGGCTACACCTTC. Its protein product is CASANQVSNYGYTF.

CDR3 residues: CASSRQPGPQETQYF. CDR3 bases: TGCGCCAGCAGCAGACAACCGGGACCACAAGAGACCCAGTACTTC. The chain couples TRBV5-1 to TRBJ2-5; D is possibly TRBD1 or TRBD2 (5 bases each). With 4 bases removed from V and 2 bases from J, the gap between germline ends came to 15 bases. CDR1 SGHRS and CDR2 YFSETQ come from the germline V gene. This CDR3 has 15 amino acids.

This clone showed up just once. V and J are TRBV20-1 and TRBJ2-5, with D possibly matching TRBD2 (5 bases). The CDR3 totals 11 residues. From germline, CDR1 is DFQATT and CDR2 SNEGSKA (reference sequence). V lost 7 bases to trimming and J lost 5 bases, with 11 bases between them. CDR3: CSVEDRETQYF. DNA for the CDR3: TGCAGTGTGGAGGACCGGGAGACCCAGTACTTC.

The V gene is TRBV5-5, the J gene TRBJ1-1; D is undetermined. V gave up 4 bases and J gave up 4 bases, with 11 bases separating them. The length of the CDR3 is 13 residues. The V gene's germline CDR1 is SGHKS and CDR2 YYEKEE (reference sequence). The CDR3 nucleotides are TGTGCCAGCAGCCTATCATACGCCACTGAAGCTTTCTTT. Encoded protein: CASSLSYATEAFF.

The chain carries TRBV5-1 and TRBJ2-2; unclear D gene. V lost 3 bases and J 5 bases, leaving 8 bases between the germline ends. The CDR3 covers 13 residues. From germline, CDR1 is SGHRS and CDR2 YFSETQ. The DNA of the CDR3 is TGCGCCAGCAGCTCTGTGGGTACCGGGGAGCTGTTTTTT. Residues: CASSSVGTGELFF.

The J gene is TRBJ2-7, the V gene TRBV9, with 13 nucleotides matching TRBD2. The CDR3 consists of 15 residues. Unmatched junction bases numbered 7, after V lost 3 bases and J lost 7 bases. Germline V gene lookup returns CDR1 SGDLS and CDR2 YYNGEE. CDR3 sequence (DNA): TGTGCCAGCAGCGGTGGACTAGCGGGAGCGTCTGAGCAGTACTTC. Translation gives CASSGGLAGASEQYF.

The chain couples TRBV7-2 to TRBJ2-5; the D is unclear. Trimming stripped 4 bases from V and 4 bases from J, with 19 bases between. Germline V gene sequence: CDR1 SGHTA, CDR2 FQGNSA. The CDR3 is 16 amino acids. The CDR3 DNA reads TGTGCCAGCAGCTCGTCAATCTTTGGTGTGGGAGAGACCCAGTACTTC. Translating it yields CASSSSIFGVGETQYF.

This clone was seen a few times. This chain connects TRBV7-2 to TRBJ1-1; no clear D. The V end was cut by 5 bases, the J end by 0 bases, with 7 bases between. The CDR3 has 13 amino acids. Germline lookup yields CDR1 SGHTA and CDR2 FQGNSA. The CDR3 sequence is CASSPNMNTEAFF. The CDR3, as DNA: TGTGCCAGCAGCCCCAACATGAACACTGAAGCTTTCTTT. Complete variable domain (other parts from reference TRBV7-2 and TRBJ1-1): GAGVSQSPSNKVTEKGKDVELRCDPISGHTALYWYRQSLGQGLEFLIYFQGNSAPDKSGLPSDRFSAERTGGSVSTLTIQRTQQEDSAVYLCASSPNMNTEAFFGQGTRLTVV.

V and J are TRBV6-1 and TRBJ1-1; TRBD1 matches 9 bases. V trimming: 5 bases; J trimming: 4 bases; junction bases outside the gene matches: 2. There are 13 residues in the CDR3. CDR1 MNHNS and CDR2 SASEGT come from the germline V gene. CDR3 sequence: CASSPTGGTEAFF. CDR3 DNA: TGTGCCAGCAGTCCGACAGGGGGCACTGAAGCTTTCTTT.

The chain combines TRBV12-2 with TRBJ2-7; TRBD2 is the table's D call, not checked against the DNA. TRBV12-2 is a pseudogene segment. CDR3 length: 16 amino acids. The CDR3 DNA sequence: TGTGCAAGTCGCTTAGGTTTGGCGGGAGGGCCGTGGGAGCAGTACTTC. As protein: CASRLGLAGGPWEQYF.

The V gene is TRBV7-2, the J gene TRBJ2-4; D unclear. Trimming shortened V by 1 base and J by 3 bases, and 10 bases separated the two germline ends. The CDR3 has 15 residues. The germline CDR1 and CDR2 sequences are SGHTA and FQGNSA. The CDR3 nucleotides read TGTGCCAGCAGCTTAGTAGAAGGGCGCAAAAACATTCAGTACTTC. Its translation: CASSLVEGRKNIQYF.

This chain links TRBV5-6 with TRBJ1-2; D is unresolved. The V gene lost 2 bases and the J gene lost 2 bases, with 7 bases spanning the gap. The CDR3 is 13 amino acids. Germline V gene sequence: CDR1 SGHDT, CDR2 YYEEEE. CDR3 sequence (DNA): TGTGCCAGCAGCTTCGGGGAGAACTATGGCTACACCTTC. It is translated as CASSFGENYGYTF.

The chain couples TRBV19 to TRBJ1-2; D gene ambiguous. CDR3 length equals 13 residues. Germline loops: CDR1 LNHDA, CDR2 SQIVND (reference sequence). V lost 3 bases and J 7 bases, leaving 12 bases between the germline ends. Here the CDR3 reads CASSMRSRSGYTF. CDR3 bases: TGTGCCAGTAGTATGAGGTCCAGATCTGGCTACACCTTC. The variable domain in full, completed from reference TRBV19 and TRBJ1-2, reads DGGITQSPKYLFRKEGQNVTLSCEQNLNHDAMYWYRQDPGQGLRLIYYSQIVNDFQKGDIAEGYSVSREKKESFPLTVTSAQKNPTAFYLCASSMRSRSGYTFGSGTRLTVV.

The CDR3 loop reads CASSLAGSAYEQYF. The DNA of the CDR3 is TGCGCCAGCAGCTTGGCCGGGTCTGCCTACGAGCAGTACTTC. The chain links TRBV5-1 to TRBJ2-7; no definite D call. The CDR3 runs 14 residues. Germline lookup yields CDR1 SGHRS and CDR2 YFSETQ. Deletions cut 0 bases from V and 2 bases from J, with 9 bases between.

The rearrangement joins TRBV5-4 to TRBJ2-6; 7 bases line up with TRBD2. Germline CDR1 is SGHNT and CDR2 is YYREEE (reference sequence). With 5 bases clipped from V and 1 base from J, the junction kept 6 bases outside the gene matches. The length of the CDR3 is 16 residues. CDR3 nucleotides: TGTGCCAGCAGACGTTACGGGGGGTCTGGGGCCAACGTCCTGACTTTC. Translating gives CASRRYGGSGANVLTF.

This clone was seen a handful of times. The V gene is TRBV18, the J gene TRBJ1-4, with D hard to call. CDR1 is KGHSH, CDR2 LQKENI, per germline. CDR3 size: 13 residues. V lost 1 base and J 2 bases, leaving 2 bases between the germline ends. CDR3 region: CASSPHTNEKLFF. The CDR3 DNA follows: TGTGCCAGCTCACCACATACTAATGAAAAACTGTTTTTT.

This clone showed up just once. The rearrangement links TRBV10-3 to TRBJ1-1; D is perhaps TRBD1 (6 bases). V was trimmed by 8 bases and J by 1 base, leaving 11 bases between them. This CDR3 has 13 residues. CDR1 and CDR2 from the germline V gene are ENHRY and SYGVKD. The CDR3 sequence is CAIRDTGNTEAFF. The CDR3 DNA follows: TGTGCCATCCGGGACACGGGGAACACTGAAGCTTTCTTT.

The V and J genes are TRBV6-5 and TRBJ2-2; TRBD1 might be the D (6 bases). The CDR3 spans 11 residues. CDR1 is MNHEY, CDR2 SVGAGI, per germline. The ends were cut back, 5 bases at V and 8 bases at J, with 6 bases in the middle. The CDR3 region has the DNA TGTGCCAGCAGTAGGGGGGGGGAGCTGTTTTTT. It yields the protein CASSRGGELFF.

The chain employs TRBV5-1 and TRBJ2-5; D tentatively reads TRBD1 or TRBD2 (5 bases each). This CDR3 has 15 residues. The V and J ends lost 4 bases and 5 bases respectively, with 18 bases between them. Germline V gene sequence: CDR1 SGHRS, CDR2 YFSETQ. The CDR3 protein is CASSASDWQGETQYF. The DNA for the CDR3 is TGCGCCAGCAGCGCGTCGGACTGGCAGGGTGAGACCCAGTACTTC.

The chain carries TRBV9 and TRBJ2-5, with D possibly being TRBD2 (5 bases). This CDR3 comprises 15 residues. The V gene lost 2 bases and the J gene lost 3 bases, with 14 bases spanning the gap. Looked up from germline, CDR1 is SGDLS and CDR2 is YYNGEE. The CDR3 region has the DNA TGTGCCAGCAGCGTGGGAGTAAACCCAAAAGAGACCCAGTACTTC. Its translation is CASSVGVNPKETQYF.

This sequence joins TRBV20-1 and TRBJ2-1; TRBD2 matches at 8 bases. The J segment lost 8 bases and the V segment lost 6 bases, leaving 3 bases of the junction unmatched. This CDR3 is 11 amino acids long. The germline CDR1 and CDR2 sequences are DFQATT and SNEGSKA (reference sequence). The CDR3 DNA is TGCAGTGCAGCGGGGGCCCATGAGCAGTTCTTC. Protein: CSAAGAHEQFF.

This rearrangement joins TRBV5-1 to TRBJ1-3, with TRBD1 identical over 9 bases. There are 17 residues in the CDR3. The V and J ends lost 3 bases and 3 bases, in that order; junction bases with no gene match: 10. The germline V gene encodes CDR1 SGHRS and CDR2 YFSETQ. The CDR3 coding sequence is TGCGCCAGCAGCTCGACTCTACAGGGGGCTGTTGGAAACACCATATATTTT. Translating it yields CASSSTLQGAVGNTIYF.

This clone turned up a few times. The rearrangement uses TRBV7-6 and TRBJ1-1; TRBD1 is a possible D gene (5 bases). V lost 1 base and J lost 5, with 8 bases in between. The germline V gene has CDR1 SGHVS and CDR2 FNYEAQ. The CDR3 length is 13 residues. In nucleotides, the CDR3 is TGTGCCAGCAGCTTAGAGGGGTGGACTGAAGCTTTCTTT. This translates into CASSLEGWTEAFF.